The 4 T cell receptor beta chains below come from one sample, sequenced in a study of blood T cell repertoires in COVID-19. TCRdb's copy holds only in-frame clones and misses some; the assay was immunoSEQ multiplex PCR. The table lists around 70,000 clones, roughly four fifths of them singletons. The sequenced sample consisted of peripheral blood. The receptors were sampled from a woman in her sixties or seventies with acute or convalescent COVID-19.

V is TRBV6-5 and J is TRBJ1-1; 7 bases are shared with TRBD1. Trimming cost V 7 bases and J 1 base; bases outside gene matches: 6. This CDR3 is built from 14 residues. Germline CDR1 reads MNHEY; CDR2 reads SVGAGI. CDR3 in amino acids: CASTAGGWNTEAFF. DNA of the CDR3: TGTGCCAGCACAGCAGGGGGTTGGAACACTGAAGCTTTCTTT.

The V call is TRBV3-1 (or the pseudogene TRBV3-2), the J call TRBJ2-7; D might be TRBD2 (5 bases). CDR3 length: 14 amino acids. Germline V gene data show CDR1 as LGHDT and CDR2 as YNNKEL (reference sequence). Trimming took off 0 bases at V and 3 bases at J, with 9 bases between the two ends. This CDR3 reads CASSQEARGYEQYF. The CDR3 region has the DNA TGTGCCAGCAGCCAAGAGGCCCGGGGCTACGAGCAGTACTTC.

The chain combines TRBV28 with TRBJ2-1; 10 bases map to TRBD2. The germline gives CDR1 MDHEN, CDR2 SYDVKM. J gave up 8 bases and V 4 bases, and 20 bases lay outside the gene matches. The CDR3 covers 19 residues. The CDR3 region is CASSSYLPRASGSFDEQFF. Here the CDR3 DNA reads TGTGCCAGCAGTTCCTACCTTCCTCGGGCTAGCGGGAGTTTTGATGAGCAGTTCTTC.

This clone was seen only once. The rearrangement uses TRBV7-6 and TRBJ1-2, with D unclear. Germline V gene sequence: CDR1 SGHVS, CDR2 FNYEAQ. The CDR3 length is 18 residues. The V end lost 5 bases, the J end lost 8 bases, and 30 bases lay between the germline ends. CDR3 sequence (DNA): TGTGCCAGCAGCCCCGGCGGGCTGAGGTCCCCAAAAAGGGAGGGCTACACCTTC. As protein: CASSPGGLRSPKREGYTF.